A single sample is the source of the 17 T cell receptor beta chains below, sequenced in a study of cytomegalovirus exposure and HLA in healthy donors (dated by TCRdb to 2016 to 2017). Library preparation was by the immunoSEQ multiplex PCR assay. A mixture of 60 forward primers for TCR Vbeta segments and 13 reverse primers for TCR Jbeta segments was used in the multiplex PCR. The clones in this table, taken by TCRdb from immuneACCESS, are in-frame only. Not every clone is retained; where verified, under half of the shortfall comes from an unresolved V gene, and the cause of the rest is unknown. The sample has some 170,000 clones on record, 75% to 85% of them singletons. Of the sample, about 10% falls within the top ten clones. What was sequenced was PBMCs. Receptors originate from a man aged 50 or older in good health and CMV-seropositive.

The CDR3 sequence: CASSPRTGTYEQYF. In DNA form, the CDR3 reads TGTGCCAGCAGCCCCCGGACAGGTACCTACGAGCAGTACTTC. The chain couples TRBV7-2 to TRBJ2-7; 7 bases are shared with TRBD1. Germline CDR1 and CDR2: SGHTA and FQGNSA. CDR3 size: 14 residues. V was pared by 5 bases and J by 2 bases, with 6 bases of the junction left unmatched.

CDR3 in amino acids: CASRGASTDTQYF. Here the CDR3 DNA reads TGTGCCAGCAGAGGAGCCAGCACAGATACGCAGTATTTT. The chain couples TRBV7-3 to TRBJ2-3; no reliable D call. Deletions cut 6 bases from V and 0 bases from J, with 7 bases between. Germline values: CDR1 SGHTA, CDR2 FQGTGA. CDR3 length equals 13 residues.

The chain is built from TRBV5-6 and TRBJ1-2, with TRBD1 identical over 8 bases. Trimming cost V 1 base and J 6 bases; bases outside gene matches: 11. The germline gives CDR1 SGHDT, CDR2 YYEEEE. The CDR3 extends over 16 amino acids. CDR3 nucleotides: TGTGCCAGCAGCTTGTGGGCTACGGACAGGGTAAATGGCTACACCTTC. It yields the protein CASSLWATDRVNGYTF. Combining the CDR3 with reference TRBV5-6 and TRBJ1-2 gives the whole variable domain DAGVTQSPTHLIKTRGQQVTLRCSPKSGHDTVSWYQQALGQGPQFIFQYYEEEERQRGNFPDRFSGHQFPNYSSELNVNALLLGDSALYLCASSLWATDRVNGYTFGSGTRLTVV.

V usage is TRBV6-6 and J usage is TRBJ1-1; D is uncertain. V lost 2 bases and J 1 base, leaving 8 bases between the germline ends. Germline V gives CDR1 MNHNY, CDR2 SVGAGI (reference sequence). This CDR3 comprises 14 residues. CDR3 loop: CASSYGLGNTEAFF. The CDR3 DNA sequence: TGTGCCAGCAGTTACGGGCTGGGGAACACTGAAGCTTTCTTT.

The chain is built from TRBV6-4 and TRBJ2-1; 9 bases map to TRBD1. From germline, CDR1 is MRHNA and CDR2 SNTAGT. The CDR3 sequence is 14 residues long. V lost 6 bases, J lost 6 bases, and 6 bases stayed unmatched. CDR3 loop: CASSLGQGGNEQFF. The CDR3 DNA sequence: TGTGCCAGCAGCCTGGGACAGGGCGGCAATGAGCAGTTCTTC.

This chain uses TRBV29-1 with TRBJ2-5, with a tentative D call TRBD1 (6 bases). The germline V and J ends were trimmed by 3 bases and 5 bases, with 13 bases remaining between them. Germline CDR1 reads SQVTM; CDR2 reads ANQGSEA. The CDR3 loop spans 13 amino acids. The CDR3 sequence: CSVETTGRETQYF. The CDR3 DNA reads as TGCAGCGTTGAGACGACAGGACGGGAGACCCAGTACTTC.

The rearrangement joins TRBV7-3 to TRBJ1-2; D remains unclear. The CDR3 length is 12 residues. Trimming took off 7 bases at V and 9 bases at J, with 15 bases between the two ends. Germline loops: CDR1 SGHTA, CDR2 FQGTGA. The CDR3 DNA reads as TGTGCCAGCAAACAAGCCGGCGGGAGCTACACCTTC. Amino acids: CASKQAGGSYTF.

The V and J genes are TRBV7-9 and TRBJ2-5; TRBD2 might be the D (5 bases). The ends were cut back, 7 bases at V and 9 bases at J, with 24 bases in the middle. Germline CDR1 and CDR2: SEHNR and FQNEAQ (reference sequence). This CDR3 is built from 15 residues. The CDR3 is CASTPVMGVGLAQYF. The CDR3 nucleotides read TGTGCCAGCACCCCGGTGATGGGAGTGGGTTTGGCCCAGTACTTC.

The chain joins TRBV19 to TRBJ2-2; maybe TRBD1 (5 bases). Deletions cut 3 bases from V and 5 bases from J, with 10 bases between. The CDR3 sequence is 14 residues long. Germline CDR1 and CDR2: LNHDA and SQIVND (reference sequence). CDR3 nucleotide sequence: TGTGCCAGTAGTATGGGCAGGGAAACCGGGGAGCTGTTTTTT. It specifies CASSMGRETGELFF.

The gene calls are TRBV5-6 and TRBJ2-3; no reliable D call. V was cut by 1 base and J by 6 bases, with 15 bases left in between. Germline CDR1 and CDR2: SGHDT and YYEEEE. The CDR3 is 15 residues long. The CDR3 nucleotides are TGTGCCAGCAGCTTGACGGGTATTAGTATGGATACGCAGTATTTT. Its protein is CASSLTGISMDTQYF.

The chain has TRBV7-2 and TRBJ2-3; no firm D call. With 5 bases removed from V and 2 bases from J, the gap between germline ends came to 14 bases. There are 15 residues in the CDR3. Germline CDR1 and CDR2: SGHTA and FQGNSA. The DNA for the CDR3 is TGTGCCAGCAGCACCGCGAGGATCCCCACAGATACGCAGTATTTT. Protein sequence: CASSTARIPTDTQYF.

The genes are TRBV4-1 and TRBJ2-3, with 10 bases fitting TRBD2. Trimming removed 0 bases from V and 3 bases from J; junction bases left unmatched: 12. Germline V gene lookup returns CDR1 MGHRA and CDR2 YSYEKL. There are 19 residues in the CDR3. CDR3 nucleotide sequence: TGCGCCAGCAGCCAAGATATATTCCGCCTAGCGGGAGAAACAGATACGCAGTATTTT. Translation: CASSQDIFRLAGETDTQYF.

The chain links TRBV7-9 to TRBJ1-1, with D maybe TRBD1 (5 bases). CDR3 length: 16 residues. The germline V gene encodes CDR1 SEHNR and CDR2 FQNEAQ (reference sequence). Trimming shortened V by 5 bases and J by 1 base, and 17 bases separated the two germline ends. CDR3 sequence: CASSISSGGGNTEAFF. In DNA form, the CDR3 reads TGTGCCAGCAGCATATCTTCTGGGGGGGGGAACACTGAAGCTTTCTTT. Full variable domain (outside the CDR3, taken from reference TRBV7-9 and TRBJ1-1): DTGVSQNPRHKITKRGQNVTFRCDPISEHNRLYWYRQTLGQGPEFLTYFQNEAQLEKSRLLSDRFSAERPKGSFSTLEIQRTEQGDSAMYLCASSISSGGGNTEAFFGQGTRLTVV.

The chain employs TRBV7-2 and TRBJ2-3, with D unclear. V shed 3 bases and J shed 4 bases, with 8 bases lying between them. CDR1 SGHTA and CDR2 FQGNSA come from the germline V gene. This CDR3 spans 13 amino acids. The CDR3 here is CASSFQGADTQYF. The CDR3 bases are TGTGCCAGCAGCTTCCAAGGAGCAGATACGCAGTATTTT.

This clone was seen once. This sequence joins TRBV29-1 and TRBJ2-7, with D possibly being TRBD1 (6 bases). This CDR3 is 12 amino acids long. The V end lost 0 bases, the J end lost 11 bases, and 14 bases lay between the germline ends. Germline values: CDR1 SQVTM, CDR2 ANQGSEA. The CDR3 DNA follows: TGCAGCGTTGAAGACGAGGGGGAACGGGAGTACTTC. This sequence encodes CSVEDEGEREYF.

This clone has just one count. The chain has TRBV5-1 and TRBJ1-1; 7 bases are shared with TRBD1. With V trimmed by 1 base and J by 2 bases, 2 bases remained unmatched. There are 14 residues in the CDR3. The germline V gene encodes CDR1 SGHRS and CDR2 YFSETQ. In DNA, the CDR3 is TGCGCCAGCAGCTTGACAGGGGAAAACACTGAAGCTTTCTTT. This codes for CASSLTGENTEAFF.

This chain uses TRBV29-1 with TRBJ1-2; possibly TRBD1 for D (5 bases). The CDR3 is 13 amino acids. Trimming left V 4 bases short and J 8 bases short, with 17 bases between. Germline V lookup: CDR1 SQVTM, CDR2 ANQGSEA. The CDR3 reads CSVGVSRDSGYTF. CDR3 DNA sequence: TGCAGCGTTGGGGTAAGCAGGGACTCAGGCTACACCTTC.